These 13 T cell receptor beta chains originate from one sample sequenced in a study of cytomegalovirus exposure and HLA in healthy donors. Both 60 Vbeta primers and 13 Jbeta primers went into the PCR. Generated by immunoSEQ multiplex PCR, the TCRdb table keeps only in-frame clones and is missing some. The sample holds tens of thousands of clones. The material sequenced was PBMCs. These receptors originate from a man aged 45-65 years in good health and CMV-seropositive.

The genes are TRBV6-1 and TRBJ1-2, with 7 bases matching TRBD1. CDR1 is MNHNS, CDR2 SASEGT, per germline. After removal of 4 bases from V and 0 bases from J, the junction contained 8 bases not matched to a gene. The CDR3 consists of 16 residues. CDR3 nucleotides: TGTGCCAGCAGTGTAATGGAGACAGGGCCTAACTATGGCTACACCTTC. Protein: CASSVMETGPNYGYTF.

J is TRBJ1-1 and V is TRBV29-1; a weak D match, TRBD1 (5 bases). V dropped 5 bases and J dropped 4 bases, with 11 bases sitting between them. CDR3 length: 12 amino acids. The germline CDR1 and CDR2 sequences are SQVTM and ANQGSEA. The CDR3 loop is CSVSGGGTEAFF. CDR3 nucleotides: TGCAGCGTTTCGGGGGGGGGCACTGAAGCTTTCTTT.

The chain uses TRBV6-5 and TRBJ2-5; 7 bases agree with TRBD1. V was clipped by 4 bases and J by 4 bases; unmatched bases: 3. The CDR3 sequence is 13 residues long. Germline CDR1 and CDR2: MNHEY and SVGAGI. The CDR3 bases are TGTGCCAGCAGTTCCCCAGGGGGAGAGACCCAGTACTTC. Amino acids: CASSSPGGETQYF.

The chain has TRBV29-1 and TRBJ2-1; 9 nucleotides line up with TRBD2. Losses at the gene ends were 7 bases for V and 6 bases for J; bases not matched to a gene: 13. This CDR3 is built from 15 residues. CDR1 SQVTM and CDR2 ANQGSEA come from the germline V gene. CDR3 DNA sequence: TGCAGCGGGGGTAGCGGGAGTCCGAAGGGCAATGAGCAGTTCTTC. This sequence encodes CSGGSGSPKGNEQFF.

The chain joins TRBV6-5 to TRBJ1-5; 9 nucleotides agree with TRBD1. CDR3 size: 12 residues. Per germline, CDR1 MNHEY and CDR2 SVGAGI. Trimming cost V 6 bases and J 6 bases; bases outside gene matches: 0. CDR3: CASRDRGQPQHF. CDR3 nucleotide sequence: TGTGCCAGCAGGGACAGGGGTCAGCCCCAGCATTTT.

This rearrangement joins TRBV30 to TRBJ2-7, with TRBD1 identical over 8 bases. The CDR3 runs to 16 residues. Germline V CDR1 and CDR2: GTSNPN, SVGIG (reference sequence). Unmatched junction bases numbered 11, after V lost 4 bases and J lost 0 bases. The CDR3 region is CAWTRTGPPFSYEQYF. The CDR3 nucleotides are TGTGCCTGGACCCGGACAGGGCCTCCCTTCTCCTACGAGCAGTACTTC.

The chain has TRBV4-2 and TRBJ1-2, with TRBD1 identical over 8 bases. The CDR3 length is 16 residues. V trimming: 0 bases; J trimming: 3 bases; junction bases outside the gene matches: 6. Germline CDR1 reads LGHNA; CDR2 reads YNFKEQ. The CDR3 protein is CASSQDQNRGDYGYTF. The DNA for the CDR3 is TGTGCCAGCAGCCAAGATCAAAACAGGGGGGACTATGGCTACACCTTC.

The chain recombines TRBV4-3 with TRBJ2-1; 10 bases line up with TRBD2. Germline V gene lookup returns CDR1 LGHNA and CDR2 YSLEER. With 0 bases clipped from V and 0 bases from J, the junction kept 2 bases outside the gene matches. The CDR3 loop spans 17 amino acids. The CDR3 sequence: CASSQDSSGSSYNEQFF. In DNA, the CDR3 is TGCGCCAGCAGCCAAGACTCTAGCGGGAGCTCCTACAATGAGCAGTTCTTC.

This rearrangement joins TRBV2 to TRBJ2-1, with a possible D match to TRBD1 (5 bases). Germline CDR1 is SNHLY and CDR2 is FYNNEI. CDR3 length: 12 amino acids. V lost 10 bases, J lost 6 bases, and 13 bases lay in between. CDR3 DNA sequence: TGTGCCACCGACAGAGTACCCAATGAGCAGTTCTTC. This gives the protein CATDRVPNEQFF.

Comments on this clone: This sample also contains other DNA sequences that code for the same CDR3. The V gene is TRBV30, the J gene TRBJ2-1; D not resolved. The CDR3 is made up of 14 amino acids. Deletions cut 1 base from V and 0 bases from J, with 7 bases between. The V gene's germline CDR1 is GTSNPN and CDR2 SVGIG (reference sequence). The CDR3 sequence is CAWSGTSSYNEQFF. For the CDR3, the DNA is TGTGCCTGGAGTGGAACAAGCTCCTACAATGAGCAGTTCTTC.

CDR3 amino acids: CASSLQGGSNQPQHF. Written as DNA, the CDR3 is TGTGCCAGCAGCTTACAGGGAGGTAGCAATCAGCCCCAGCATTTT. The J gene is TRBJ1-5, the V gene TRBV7-9, with D tentatively TRBD1 (5 bases). V lost 2 bases and J 0 bases, leaving 8 bases between the germline ends. CDR3 length equals 15 residues. The germline V gene has CDR1 SEHNR and CDR2 FQNEAQ (reference sequence).

The chain links TRBV28 to TRBJ2-7, with D possibly matching TRBD1 (5 bases). This CDR3 is built from 14 residues. V was pared by 6 bases and J by 4 bases, with 16 bases between. CDR1 and CDR2 from the germline V gene are MDHEN and SYDVKM. The CDR3 DNA is TGTGCCAGCAGGTCTGGGGCGGCCGATTACGAGCAGTACTTC. It translates to CASRSGAADYEQYF.

The chain combines TRBV6-5 with TRBJ1-1, with a possible D match to TRBD1 (6 bases). Germline V gene sequence: CDR1 MNHEY, CDR2 SVGAGI. CDR3 length equals 14 residues. The V and J ends lost 2 bases and 6 bases respectively, with 13 bases between them. The CDR3: CASSYGGAASEAFF. The DNA of the CDR3 is TGTGCCAGCAGTTACGGGGGGGCCGCCTCTGAAGCTTTCTTT.